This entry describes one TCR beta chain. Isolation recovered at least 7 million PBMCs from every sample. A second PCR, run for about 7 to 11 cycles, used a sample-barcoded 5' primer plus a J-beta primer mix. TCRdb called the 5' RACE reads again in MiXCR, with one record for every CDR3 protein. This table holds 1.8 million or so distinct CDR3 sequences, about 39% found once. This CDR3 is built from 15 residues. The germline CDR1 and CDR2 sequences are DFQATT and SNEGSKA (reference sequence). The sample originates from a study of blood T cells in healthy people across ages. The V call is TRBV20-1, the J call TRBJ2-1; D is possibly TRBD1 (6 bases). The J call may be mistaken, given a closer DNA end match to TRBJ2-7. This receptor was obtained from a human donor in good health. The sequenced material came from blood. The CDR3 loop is CSATPQGVGAYEQYF. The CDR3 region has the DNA TGCAGTGCTACGCCACAGGGAGTAGGGGCCTACGAGCAGTACTTC.